What follows are 2 T cell receptor beta chains derived from one specimen sequenced in a study of OX40 agonist ivuxolimab in advanced cancers. Generated by immunoSEQ multiplex PCR, the TCRdb table keeps only in-frame clones and is missing some. Here the sample spans tens of thousands of clones, 89% being singletons. Here the sequenced sample was CD4+ or CD8+ T cells sorted from blood, taken in a trial of the OX40 agonist ivuxolimab. These receptors came from an adult with an advanced solid tumor such as melanoma, head and neck, liver or kidney cancer.

The gene calls are TRBV4-1 and TRBJ2-1; no firm D call. CDR1 is MGHRA and CDR2 is YSYEKL in the germline V gene. With 0 bases removed from V and 0 bases from J, the gap between germline ends came to 9 bases. There are 16 residues in the CDR3. Here the CDR3 DNA reads TGCGCCAGCAGCCAAGATTCGGCTAGCTCCTACAATGAGCAGTTCTTC. The encoded protein is CASSQDSASSYNEQFF.

The chain uses TRBV5-1 and TRBJ1-1; 9 positions agree with TRBD1. V dropped 4 bases and J dropped 0; count of bases not matched to a gene: 10. CDR1 SGHRS and CDR2 YFSETQ come from the germline V gene. This CDR3 has 17 amino acids. CDR3 amino acids: CASSAAPGQGLNTEAFF. CDR3 bases: TGCGCCAGCAGCGCGGCTCCGGGACAGGGTTTGAACACTGAAGCTTTCTTT.